This TCR beta chain came from a study of shared clonotypes between healthy human individuals. The donors, all of them Caucasian adults, lived in Nashville, Tennessee. Method: immunoSEQ multiplex PCR; TCRdb's copy keeps in-frame clones and lacks some. The table lists roughly 95,000 clones, around 43% of them singletons. Germline CDR1 LGHNA, CDR2 YSLEER. The CDR3 length is 11 residues. The V end was cut by 0 bases, the J end by 7 bases, with 4 bases between. A note on this clone: What it recognizes is unknown.

Whole-study findings and limits: The genetic and exposure-history diversity represented was limited by few donors.

The material sequenced was PBMCs. The chain uses TRBV4-3 and TRBJ2-7; D is uncertain. This TCR derives from a woman aged 40 to 55 in good health. Some clones in this sample may be carry-over from other donors' samples. The CDR3 region is CASSQDLEQYF. As DNA, the CDR3 is TGCGCCAGCAGCCAAGATTTGGAGCAGTACTTC.